This TCR beta chain comes out of a study of blood T cell repertoires in COVID-19. Sequencing used immunoSEQ multiplex PCR; TCRdb keeps in-frame clones, though not all of them. Of some 130,000 clones listed, approximately 89% were seen once; the top ten hold around a tenth. CDR1 LNHDA and CDR2 SQIVND come from the germline V gene (reference sequence). V trimming: 4 bases; J trimming: 5 bases; junction bases outside the gene matches: 16. The CDR3 loop spans 17 amino acids. This clonotype was sampled from a man aged 45-65 years with acute or convalescent COVID-19. This chain links TRBV19 with TRBJ1-2; 7 bases agree with TRBD1. Sequenced material: peripheral blood. CDR3: CASSTRGRLGGQYGYTF. The CDR3 nucleotides are TGTGCCAGTAGTACCAGGGGCAGGCTCGGGGGACAGTATGGCTACACCTTC. Looking up the rest from reference TRBV19 and TRBJ1-2 gives the full variable domain: DGGITQSPKYLFRKEGQNVTLSCEQNLNHDAMYWYRQDPGQGLRLIYYSQIVNDFQKGDIAEGYSVSREKKESFPLTVTSAQKNPTAFYLCASSTRGRLGGQYGYTFGSGTRLTVV.